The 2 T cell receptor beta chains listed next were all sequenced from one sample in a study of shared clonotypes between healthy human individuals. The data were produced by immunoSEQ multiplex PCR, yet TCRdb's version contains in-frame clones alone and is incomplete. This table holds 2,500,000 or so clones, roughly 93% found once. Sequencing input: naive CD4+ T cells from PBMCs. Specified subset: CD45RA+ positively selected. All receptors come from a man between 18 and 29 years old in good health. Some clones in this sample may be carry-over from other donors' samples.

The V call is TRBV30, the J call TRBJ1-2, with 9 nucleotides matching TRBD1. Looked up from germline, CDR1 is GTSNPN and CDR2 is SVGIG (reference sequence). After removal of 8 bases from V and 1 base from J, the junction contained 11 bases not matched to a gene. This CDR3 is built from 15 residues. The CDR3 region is CARTGGGSDNYGYTF. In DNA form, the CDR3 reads TGTGCCCGCACAGGGGGCGGCTCAGATAACTATGGCTACACCTTC.

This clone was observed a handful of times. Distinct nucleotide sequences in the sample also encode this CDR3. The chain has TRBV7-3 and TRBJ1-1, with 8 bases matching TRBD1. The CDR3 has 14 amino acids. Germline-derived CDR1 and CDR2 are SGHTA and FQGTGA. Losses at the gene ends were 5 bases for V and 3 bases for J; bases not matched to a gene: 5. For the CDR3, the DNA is TGTGCCAGCAGCCAGACAGGGGCGGACACTGAAGCTTTCTTT. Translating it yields CASSQTGADTEAFF.